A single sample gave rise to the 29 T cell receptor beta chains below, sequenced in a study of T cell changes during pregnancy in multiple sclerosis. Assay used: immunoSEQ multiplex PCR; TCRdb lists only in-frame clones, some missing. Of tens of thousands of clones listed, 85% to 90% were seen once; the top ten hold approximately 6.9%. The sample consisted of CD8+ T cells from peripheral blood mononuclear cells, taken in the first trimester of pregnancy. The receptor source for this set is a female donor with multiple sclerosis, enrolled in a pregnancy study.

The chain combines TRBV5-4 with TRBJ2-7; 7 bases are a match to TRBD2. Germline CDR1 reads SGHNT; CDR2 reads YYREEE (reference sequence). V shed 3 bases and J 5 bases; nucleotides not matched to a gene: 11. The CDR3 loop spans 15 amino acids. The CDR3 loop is CASSSPGGLRDEQYF. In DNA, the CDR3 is TGTGCCAGCAGCTCGCCCGGGGGACTAAGGGACGAGCAGTACTTC.

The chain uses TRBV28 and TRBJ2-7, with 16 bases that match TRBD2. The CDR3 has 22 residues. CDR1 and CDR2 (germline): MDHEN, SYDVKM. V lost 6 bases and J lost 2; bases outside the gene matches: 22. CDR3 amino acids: CASSVKHQPGTSGRAKAYEQYF. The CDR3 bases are TGTGCCAGCAGCGTCAAACACCAACCCGGGACTAGCGGGAGGGCCAAAGCCTACGAGCAGTACTTC.

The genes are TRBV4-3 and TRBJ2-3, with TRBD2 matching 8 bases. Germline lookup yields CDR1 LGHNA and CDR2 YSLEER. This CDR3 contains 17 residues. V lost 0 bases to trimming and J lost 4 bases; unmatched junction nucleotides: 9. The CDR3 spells CASSQDRGLAVSDTQYF. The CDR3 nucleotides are TGCGCCAGCAGCCAAGATCGTGGACTAGCAGTATCAGATACGCAGTATTTT.

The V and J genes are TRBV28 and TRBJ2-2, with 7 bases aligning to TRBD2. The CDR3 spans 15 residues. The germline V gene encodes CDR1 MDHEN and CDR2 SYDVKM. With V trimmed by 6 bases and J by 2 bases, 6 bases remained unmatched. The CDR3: CASSHRDYNTGELFF. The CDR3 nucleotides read TGTGCCAGCAGCCACCGGGACTATAACACCGGGGAGCTGTTTTTT.

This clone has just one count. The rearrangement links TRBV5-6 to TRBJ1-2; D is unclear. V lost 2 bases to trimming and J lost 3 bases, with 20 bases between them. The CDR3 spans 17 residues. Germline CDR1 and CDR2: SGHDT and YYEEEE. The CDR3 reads CASSLMRARFLDYGYTF. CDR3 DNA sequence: TGTGCCAGCAGCTTAATGAGGGCGCGCTTTTTGGACTATGGCTACACCTTC.

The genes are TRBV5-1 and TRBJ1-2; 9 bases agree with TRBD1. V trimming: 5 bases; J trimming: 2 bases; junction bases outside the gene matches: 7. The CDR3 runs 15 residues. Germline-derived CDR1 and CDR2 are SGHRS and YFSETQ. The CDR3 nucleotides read TGCGCCAGCAGTTTAGGGGACAGGGAGAACTATGGCTACACCTTC. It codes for CASSLGDRENYGYTF.

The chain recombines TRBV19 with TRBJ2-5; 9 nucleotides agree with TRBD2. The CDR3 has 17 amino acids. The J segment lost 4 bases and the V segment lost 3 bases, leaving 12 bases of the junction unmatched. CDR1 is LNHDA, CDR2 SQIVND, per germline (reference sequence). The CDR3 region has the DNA TGTGCCAGTAGTATTGGTGATAGCGGGAGATGGGGAGAGACCCAGTACTTC. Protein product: CASSIGDSGRWGETQYF.

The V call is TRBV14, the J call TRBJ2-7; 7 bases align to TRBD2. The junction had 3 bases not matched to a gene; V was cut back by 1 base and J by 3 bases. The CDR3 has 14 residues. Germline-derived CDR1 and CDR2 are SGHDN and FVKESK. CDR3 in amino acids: CASSQAGRLYEQYF. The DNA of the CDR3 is TGTGCCAGCAGCCAAGCCGGGAGGCTCTACGAGCAGTACTTC. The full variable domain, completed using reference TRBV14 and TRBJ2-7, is EAGVTQFPSHSVIEKGQTVTLRCDPISGHDNLYWYRRVMGKEIKFLLHFVKESKQDESGMPNNRFLAERTGGTYSTLKVQPAELEDSGVYFCASSQAGRLYEQYFGPGTRLTVT.

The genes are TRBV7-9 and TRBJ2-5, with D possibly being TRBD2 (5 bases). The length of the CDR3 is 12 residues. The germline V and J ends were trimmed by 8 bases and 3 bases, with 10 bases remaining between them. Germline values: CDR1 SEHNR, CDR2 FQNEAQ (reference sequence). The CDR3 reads CASSSGEETQYF. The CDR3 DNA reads TGTGCCAGCTCAAGCGGCGAAGAGACCCAGTACTTC.

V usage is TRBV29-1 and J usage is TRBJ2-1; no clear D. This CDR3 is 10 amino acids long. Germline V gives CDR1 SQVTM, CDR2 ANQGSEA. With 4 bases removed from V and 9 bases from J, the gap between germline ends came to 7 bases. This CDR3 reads CSVVSVEQFF. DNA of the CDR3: TGCAGCGTTGTTTCGGTTGAGCAGTTCTTC.

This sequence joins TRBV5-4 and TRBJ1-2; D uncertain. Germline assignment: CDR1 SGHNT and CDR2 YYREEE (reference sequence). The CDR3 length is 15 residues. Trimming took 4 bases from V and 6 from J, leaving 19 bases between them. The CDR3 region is CASSPPGEMGNGYTF. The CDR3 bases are TGTGCCAGCAGCCCGCCCGGGGAGATGGGAAATGGCTACACCTTC.

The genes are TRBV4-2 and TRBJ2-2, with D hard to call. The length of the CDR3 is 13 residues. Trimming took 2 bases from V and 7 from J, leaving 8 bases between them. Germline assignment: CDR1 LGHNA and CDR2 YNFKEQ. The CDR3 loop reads CASSQPQDGELFF. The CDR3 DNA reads TGTGCCAGCAGCCAACCCCAGGACGGGGAGCTGTTTTTT.

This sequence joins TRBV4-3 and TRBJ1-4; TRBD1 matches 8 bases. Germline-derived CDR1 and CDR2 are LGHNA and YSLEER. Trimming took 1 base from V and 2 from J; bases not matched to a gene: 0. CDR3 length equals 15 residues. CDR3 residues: CASSQGTGTNEKLFF. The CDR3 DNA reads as TGCGCCAGCAGCCAAGGGACAGGGACTAATGAAAAACTGTTTTTT.

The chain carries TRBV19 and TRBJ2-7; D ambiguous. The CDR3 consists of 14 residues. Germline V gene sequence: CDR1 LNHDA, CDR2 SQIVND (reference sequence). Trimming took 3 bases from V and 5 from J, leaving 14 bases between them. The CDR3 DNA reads TGTGCCAGTAGTATTTTTGGCAGGTTGGACGAGCAGTACTTC. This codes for CASSIFGRLDEQYF.

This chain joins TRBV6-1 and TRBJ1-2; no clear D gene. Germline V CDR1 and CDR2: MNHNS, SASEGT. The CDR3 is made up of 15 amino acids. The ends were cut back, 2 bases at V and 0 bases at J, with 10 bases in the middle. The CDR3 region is CASSEHSYSNYGYTF. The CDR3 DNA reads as TGTGCCAGCAGTGAACATTCCTATTCTAACTATGGCTACACCTTC.

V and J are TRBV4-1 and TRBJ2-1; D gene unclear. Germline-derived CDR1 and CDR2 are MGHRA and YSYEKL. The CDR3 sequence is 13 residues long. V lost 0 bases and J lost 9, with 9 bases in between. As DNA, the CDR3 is TGCGCCAGCAGCCAAGATCGAAACACTGAGCAGTTCTTC. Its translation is CASSQDRNTEQFF.

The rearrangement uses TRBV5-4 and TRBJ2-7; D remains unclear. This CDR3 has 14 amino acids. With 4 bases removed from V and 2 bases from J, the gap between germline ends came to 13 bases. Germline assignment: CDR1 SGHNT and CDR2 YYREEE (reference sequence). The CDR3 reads CASSPDSTPYEQYF. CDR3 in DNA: TGTGCCAGCAGCCCTGACTCGACTCCCTACGAGCAGTACTTC.

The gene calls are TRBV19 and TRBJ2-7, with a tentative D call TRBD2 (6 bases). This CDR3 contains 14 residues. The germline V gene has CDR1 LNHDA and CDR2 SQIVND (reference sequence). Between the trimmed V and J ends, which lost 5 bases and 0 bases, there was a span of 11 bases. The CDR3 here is CASSSPGLSYEQYF. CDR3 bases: TGTGCCAGTAGTTCCCCGGGACTCTCCTACGAGCAGTACTTC. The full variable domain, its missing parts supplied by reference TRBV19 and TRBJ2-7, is DGGITQSPKYLFRKEGQNVTLSCEQNLNHDAMYWYRQDPGQGLRLIYYSQIVNDFQKGDIAEGYSVSREKKESFPLTVTSAQKNPTAFYLCASSSPGLSYEQYFGPGTRLTVT.

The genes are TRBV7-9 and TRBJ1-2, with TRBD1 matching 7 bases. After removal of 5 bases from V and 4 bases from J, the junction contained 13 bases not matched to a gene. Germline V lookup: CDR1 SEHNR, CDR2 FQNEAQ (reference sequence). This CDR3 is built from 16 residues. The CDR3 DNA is TGTGCCAGCAGCCCCGACAGGGCTTGGTTCGTCTATGGCTACACCTTC. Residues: CASSPDRAWFVYGYTF.

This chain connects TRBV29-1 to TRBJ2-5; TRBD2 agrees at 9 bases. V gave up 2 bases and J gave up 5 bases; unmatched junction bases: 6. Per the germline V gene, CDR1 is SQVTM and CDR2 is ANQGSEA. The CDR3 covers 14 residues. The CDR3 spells CSVEMAGGPETQYF. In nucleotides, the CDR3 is TGCAGCGTTGAAATGGCGGGAGGGCCGGAGACCCAGTACTTC.

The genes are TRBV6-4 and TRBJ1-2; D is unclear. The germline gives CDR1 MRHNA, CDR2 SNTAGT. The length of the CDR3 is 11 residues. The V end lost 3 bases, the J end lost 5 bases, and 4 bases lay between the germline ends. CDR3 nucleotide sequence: TGTGCCAGCAGTGAGCTATATGGCTACACCTTC. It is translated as CASSELYGYTF.

CDR3 region: CASSLYGNEQFF. The CDR3 region has the DNA TGTGCCAGCAGTTTATACGGGAATGAGCAGTTCTTC. The rearrangement links TRBV27 to TRBJ2-1; D is unclear. Germline CDR1 MNHEY, CDR2 SMNVEV (reference sequence). This CDR3 comprises 12 residues. Trimming left V 1 base short and J 7 bases short, with 5 bases between.

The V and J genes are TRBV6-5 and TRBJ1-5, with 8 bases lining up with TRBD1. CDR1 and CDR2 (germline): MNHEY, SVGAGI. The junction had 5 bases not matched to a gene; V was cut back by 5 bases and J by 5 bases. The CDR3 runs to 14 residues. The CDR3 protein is CASSLRTGHQPQHF. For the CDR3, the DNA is TGTGCCAGCAGTCTCCGGACAGGGCATCAGCCCCAGCATTTT.

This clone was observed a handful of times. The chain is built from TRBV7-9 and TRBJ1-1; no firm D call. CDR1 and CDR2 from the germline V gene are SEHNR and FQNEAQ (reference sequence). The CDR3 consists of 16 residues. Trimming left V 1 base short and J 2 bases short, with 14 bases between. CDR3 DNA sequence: TGTGCCAGCAGCTTAGTACCGGGTGATAGAAACACTGAAGCTTTCTTT. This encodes CASSLVPGDRNTEAFF.

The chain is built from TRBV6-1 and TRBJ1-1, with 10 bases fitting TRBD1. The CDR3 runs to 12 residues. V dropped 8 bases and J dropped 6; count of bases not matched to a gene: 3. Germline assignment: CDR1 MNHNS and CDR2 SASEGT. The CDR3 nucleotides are TGTGCCAGCCCTGACAGGGGGCCTGAAGCTTTCTTT. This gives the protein CASPDRGPEAFF.

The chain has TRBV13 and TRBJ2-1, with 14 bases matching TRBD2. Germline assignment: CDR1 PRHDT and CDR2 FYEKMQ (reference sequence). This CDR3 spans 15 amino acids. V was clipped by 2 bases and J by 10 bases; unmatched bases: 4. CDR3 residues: CASSLRGLAGVEQFF. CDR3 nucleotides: TGTGCCAGCAGCTTAAGGGGACTAGCGGGAGTAGAGCAGTTCTTC.

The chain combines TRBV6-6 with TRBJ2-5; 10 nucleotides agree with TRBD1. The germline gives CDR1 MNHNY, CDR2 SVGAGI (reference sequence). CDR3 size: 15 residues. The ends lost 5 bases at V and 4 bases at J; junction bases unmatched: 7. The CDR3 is CASSHRDRGGETQYF. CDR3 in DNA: TGTGCCAGCAGTCACCGGGACAGGGGTGGAGAGACCCAGTACTTC.

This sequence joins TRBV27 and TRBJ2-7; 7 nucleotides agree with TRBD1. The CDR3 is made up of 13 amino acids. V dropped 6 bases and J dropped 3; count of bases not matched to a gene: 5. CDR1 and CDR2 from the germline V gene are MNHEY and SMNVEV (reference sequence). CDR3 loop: CASSLPGGYEQYF. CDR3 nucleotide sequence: TGTGCCAGCAGCTTACCAGGGGGCTACGAGCAGTACTTC.

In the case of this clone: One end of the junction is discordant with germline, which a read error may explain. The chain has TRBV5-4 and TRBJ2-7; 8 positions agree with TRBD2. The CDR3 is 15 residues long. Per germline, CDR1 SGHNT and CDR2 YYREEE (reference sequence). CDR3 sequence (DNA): TGCGCCAGCAGCCAAGATCCGGGAGGGCCCTACGAGCAGTACTTC. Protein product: CASSQDPGGPYEQYF.